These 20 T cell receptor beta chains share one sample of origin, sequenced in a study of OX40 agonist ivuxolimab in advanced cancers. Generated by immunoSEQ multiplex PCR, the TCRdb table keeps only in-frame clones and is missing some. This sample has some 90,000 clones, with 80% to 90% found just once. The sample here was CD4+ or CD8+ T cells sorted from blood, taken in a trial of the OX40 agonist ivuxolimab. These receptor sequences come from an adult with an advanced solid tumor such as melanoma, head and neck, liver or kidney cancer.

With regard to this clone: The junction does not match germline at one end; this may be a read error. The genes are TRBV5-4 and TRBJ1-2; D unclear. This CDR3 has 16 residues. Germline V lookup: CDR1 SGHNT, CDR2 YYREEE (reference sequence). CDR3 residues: CASSLRAASIKGATGF. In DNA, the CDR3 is TGTGCCAGCAGCTTGAGAGCGGCCTCGATCAAAGGAGCTACTGGCTTC.

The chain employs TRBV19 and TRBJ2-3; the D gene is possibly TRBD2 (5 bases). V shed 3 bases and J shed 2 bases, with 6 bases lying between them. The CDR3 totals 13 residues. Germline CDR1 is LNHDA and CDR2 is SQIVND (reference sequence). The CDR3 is CASSMGVTDTQYF. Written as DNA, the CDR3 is TGTGCCAGTAGTATGGGAGTCACAGATACGCAGTATTTT.

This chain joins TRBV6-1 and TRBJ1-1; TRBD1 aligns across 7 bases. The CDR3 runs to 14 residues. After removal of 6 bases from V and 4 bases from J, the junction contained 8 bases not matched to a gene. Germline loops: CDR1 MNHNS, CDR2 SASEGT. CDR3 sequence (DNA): TGTGCCAGCAGGCGTACAGGGGCCGGCACTGAAGCTTTCTTT. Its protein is CASRRTGAGTEAFF.

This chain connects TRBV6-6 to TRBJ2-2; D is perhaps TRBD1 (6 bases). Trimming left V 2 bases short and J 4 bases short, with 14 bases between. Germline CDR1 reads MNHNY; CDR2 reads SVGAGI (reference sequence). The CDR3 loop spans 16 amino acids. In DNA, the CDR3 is TGTGCCAGCAGTTACCCCCGAGACAGGCCCACCGGGGAGCTGTTTTTT. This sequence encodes CASSYPRDRPTGELFF.

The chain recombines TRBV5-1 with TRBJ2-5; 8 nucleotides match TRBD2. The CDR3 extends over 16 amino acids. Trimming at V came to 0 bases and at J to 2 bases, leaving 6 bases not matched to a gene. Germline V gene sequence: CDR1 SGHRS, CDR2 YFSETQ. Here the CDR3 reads CASSLVGGGTQETQYF. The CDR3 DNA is TGCGCCAGCAGCTTGGTTGGCGGGGGGACTCAAGAGACCCAGTACTTC.

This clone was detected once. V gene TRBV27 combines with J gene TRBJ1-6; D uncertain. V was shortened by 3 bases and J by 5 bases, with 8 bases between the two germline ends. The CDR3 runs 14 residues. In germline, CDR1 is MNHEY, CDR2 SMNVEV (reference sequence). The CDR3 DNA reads TGTGCCAGCAGTTTCTTCGGTAATAATTCACCCCTCCACTTT. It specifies CASSFFGNNSPLHF.

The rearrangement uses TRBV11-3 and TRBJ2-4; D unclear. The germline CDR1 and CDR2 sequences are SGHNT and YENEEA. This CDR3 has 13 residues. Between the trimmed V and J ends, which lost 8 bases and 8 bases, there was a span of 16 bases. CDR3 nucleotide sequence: TGTGCCAGCGCCCCCGGTATCTGCGACATTCAGTACTTC. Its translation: CASAPGICDIQYF.

For the CDR3, the DNA is TGCGCCAGTGGAGAAGGGACAGGGAGATTGGATGGCTACACCTTC. Translating it yields CASGEGTGRLDGYTF. This sequence joins TRBV5-1 and TRBJ1-2; TRBD1 aligns across 9 bases. The trim removed 8 bases at V and 6 bases at J, leaving 14 bases unmatched. The CDR3 loop spans 15 amino acids. Per the germline V gene, CDR1 is SGHRS and CDR2 is YFSETQ.

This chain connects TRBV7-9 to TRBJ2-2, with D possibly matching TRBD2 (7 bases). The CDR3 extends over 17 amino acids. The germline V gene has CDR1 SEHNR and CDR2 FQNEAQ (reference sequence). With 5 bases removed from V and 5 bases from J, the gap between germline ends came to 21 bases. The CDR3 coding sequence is TGTGCCAGCAGCCCTATTCTGGGGGGGCCCCGAACCGGGGAGCTGTTTTTT. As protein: CASSPILGGPRTGELFF.

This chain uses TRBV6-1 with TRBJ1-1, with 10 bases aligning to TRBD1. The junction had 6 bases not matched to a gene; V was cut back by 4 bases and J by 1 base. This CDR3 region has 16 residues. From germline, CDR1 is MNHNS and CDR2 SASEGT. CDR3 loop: CASSGLTGGRNTEAFF. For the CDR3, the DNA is TGTGCCAGCAGTGGTTTGACAGGGGGCCGGAACACTGAAGCTTTCTTT.

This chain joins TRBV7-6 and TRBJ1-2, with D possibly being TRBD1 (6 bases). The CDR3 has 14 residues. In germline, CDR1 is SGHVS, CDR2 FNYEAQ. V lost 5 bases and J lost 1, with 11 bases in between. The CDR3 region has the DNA TGTGCCAGCAGCCCGGACAGTCTTAACTATGGCTACACCTTC. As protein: CASSPDSLNYGYTF.

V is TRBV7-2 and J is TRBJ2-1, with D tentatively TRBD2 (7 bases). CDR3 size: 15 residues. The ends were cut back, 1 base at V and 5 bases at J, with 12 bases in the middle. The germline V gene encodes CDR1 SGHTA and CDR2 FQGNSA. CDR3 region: CASSLVGGLNNEQFF. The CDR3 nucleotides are TGTGCCAGCAGCTTAGTGGGGGGGCTCAACAATGAGCAGTTCTTC.

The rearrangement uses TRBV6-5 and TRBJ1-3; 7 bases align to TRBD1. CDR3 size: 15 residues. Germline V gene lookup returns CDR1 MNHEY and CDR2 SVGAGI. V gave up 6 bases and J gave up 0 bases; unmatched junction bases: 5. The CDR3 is CASRRDSNSGNTIYF. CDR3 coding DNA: TGTGCCAGCAGAAGGGACAGTAACTCTGGAAACACCATATATTTT.

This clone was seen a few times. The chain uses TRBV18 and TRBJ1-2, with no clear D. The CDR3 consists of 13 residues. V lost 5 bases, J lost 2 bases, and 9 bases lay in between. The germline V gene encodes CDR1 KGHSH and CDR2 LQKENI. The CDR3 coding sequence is TGTGCCAGCTCAGACCAGGACAACTATGGCTACACCTTC. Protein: CASSDQDNYGYTF.

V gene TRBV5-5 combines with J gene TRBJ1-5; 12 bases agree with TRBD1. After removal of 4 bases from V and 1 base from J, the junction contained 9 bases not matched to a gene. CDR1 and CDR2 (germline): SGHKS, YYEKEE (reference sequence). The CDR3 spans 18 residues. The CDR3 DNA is TGTGCCAGCAGCCCCGGGACAGGGGGCGCGGAGAGCAATCAGCCCCAGCATTTT. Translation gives CASSPGTGGAESNQPQHF.

Written as DNA, the CDR3 is TGTGCCAGCAGTGCTGGACAGGGGAGTTACTATGGCTACACCTTC. Residues: CASSAGQGSYYGYTF. The chain has TRBV25-1 and TRBJ1-2; 9 bases are a match to TRBD1. V dropped 4 bases and J dropped 3; count of bases not matched to a gene: 6. The CDR3 has 15 amino acids. Germline V gene data show CDR1 as MGHDK and CDR2 as SYGVNS.

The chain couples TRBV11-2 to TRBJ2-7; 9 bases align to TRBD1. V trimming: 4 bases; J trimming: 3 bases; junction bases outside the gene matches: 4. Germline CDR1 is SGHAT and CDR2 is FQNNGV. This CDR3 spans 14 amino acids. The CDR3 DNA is TGTGCCAGCAGCTCGGGACAGGGTATCTACGAGCAGTACTTC. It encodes CASSSGQGIYEQYF.

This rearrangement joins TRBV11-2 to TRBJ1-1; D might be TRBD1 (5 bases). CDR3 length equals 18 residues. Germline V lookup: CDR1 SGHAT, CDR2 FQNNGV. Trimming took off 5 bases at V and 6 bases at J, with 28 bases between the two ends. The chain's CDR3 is CASSPLGLQAQFGSEAFF. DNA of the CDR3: TGTGCCAGCAGCCCCCTAGGTTTACAGGCGCAATTCGGCTCTGAAGCTTTCTTT.

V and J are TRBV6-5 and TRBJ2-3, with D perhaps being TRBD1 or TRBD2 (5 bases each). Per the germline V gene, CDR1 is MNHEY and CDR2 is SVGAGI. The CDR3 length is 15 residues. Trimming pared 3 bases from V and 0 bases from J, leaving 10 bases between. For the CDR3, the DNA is TGTGCCAGCAGTTATGTGAGGGGTAGCACAGATACGCAGTATTTT. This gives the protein CASSYVRGSTDTQYF.

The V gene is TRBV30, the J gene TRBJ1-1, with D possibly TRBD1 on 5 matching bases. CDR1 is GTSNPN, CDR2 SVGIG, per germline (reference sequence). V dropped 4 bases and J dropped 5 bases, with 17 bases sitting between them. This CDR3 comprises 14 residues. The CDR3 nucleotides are TGTGCCTGGACCCCGGGGACGTCGGGAACTGAAGCTTTCTTT. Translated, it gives CAWTPGTSGTEAFF.